A single sample is the source of the 2 T cell receptor beta chains below, sequenced in a study of T-cell reconstitution after alpha-beta-depleted transplantation in children (TCRdb year 2016). The library was prepared using PCR. The data were produced on an Illumina HiSeq 2500. Molecular barcoding was employed in the preparation of TCR libraries, with unique molecular identifiers being used to normalize TCRbeta repertoire quantification. The public reads were run again by TCRdb, first through fastp at Q25 and then through MiXCR, and only productive beta chains were kept. Rows are unified per CDR3 protein, each entry keeping the most common DNA and genes. The sample table holds about 200,000 distinct CDR3 sequences, of which roughly 6.6% were seen once. Of the sample, around 5% falls within the top ten clones. In light of the paper, this sample's treatment or condition label describes: allogeneic hematopoietic cell transplantation with graft depleted of TCRalphabeta T cells and CD19 B cells.

The source was PBMCs, collected before TCRalphabeta/CD19-depleted stem cell transplant. The origin of the receptors is a boy between 2 and 10 years old with acute lymphoblastic leukemia, due to receive a stem cell transplant.

There are many counts of this clonotype. The CDR3 bases are TGTGCCAGAAGGTCTAGCGGGAACGGTGAGCAGTTCTTC. This sequence encodes CARRSSGNGEQFF. V and J are TRBV7-2 and TRBJ2-1, with 9 bases fitting TRBD2. This CDR3 has 13 residues. Germline CDR1 is SGHTA and CDR2 is FQGNSA. The V segment lost 9 bases and the J segment 9 bases; nucleotides outside the gene matches: 9.

This clonotype was detected only a few times. The CDR3 DNA sequence: TGCAGTGCGGTGGGACAGGGCTCGGAGGGTGGCTACACCTTC. This gives the protein CSAVGQGSEGGYTF. The chain links TRBV20-1 to TRBJ1-2; 9 nucleotides align to TRBD1. The CDR3 totals 14 residues. The V and J ends lost 6 bases and 7 bases, in that order; junction bases with no gene match: 12. The germline V gene has CDR1 DFQATT and CDR2 SNEGSKA (reference sequence).